Each of the 3 T cell receptor beta chains below was sequenced from the same sample in a study of cytomegalovirus exposure and HLA in healthy donors. Use of 60 Vbeta and 13 Jbeta primers characterized the PCR. Produced via immunoSEQ multiplex PCR; TCRdb's table is partial and in-frame only. Among under 200,000 clones listed, roughly 12% were seen once. Sequencing input: PBMCs. The source of these receptors is a man aged 45-60 years in good health and CMV-seropositive.

The CDR3 DNA is TGTGCCAGCAGCGTTGGACCCGACAGAGCCTATGGCTACACCTTC. Encoded protein: CASSVGPDRAYGYTF. The rearrangement uses TRBV9 and TRBJ1-2; D is perhaps TRBD1 (5 bases). V dropped 2 bases and J dropped 4 bases, with 15 bases sitting between them. This CDR3 region has 15 residues. The germline V gene encodes CDR1 SGDLS and CDR2 YYNGEE. The full variable domain, completed using reference TRBV9 and TRBJ1-2, is DSGVTQTPKHLITATGQRVTLRCSPRSGDLSVYWYQQSLDQGLQFLIQYYNGEERAKGNILERFSAQQFPDLHSELNLSSLELGDSALYFCASSVGPDRAYGYTFGSGTRLTVV.

A few counts support this clone. The rearrangement joins TRBV4-2 to TRBJ2-3, with 10 bases identical to TRBD2. Per the germline V gene, CDR1 is LGHNA and CDR2 is YNFKEQ. The CDR3 loop spans 18 amino acids. V dropped 0 bases and J dropped 1; count of bases not matched to a gene: 7. The CDR3 sequence: CASSQDPAGGRGTDTQYF. The CDR3 DNA is TGTGCCAGCAGCCAAGATCCAGCGGGGGGGCGCGGCACAGATACGCAGTATTTT.

This clone was observed a few times. The CDR3 DNA sequence: TGTGCCAGCAGCTTTTACGGGACAGGGGCTAGGAACACTGAAGCTTTCTTT. Its protein is CASSFYGTGARNTEAFF. The V gene is TRBV5-8, the J gene TRBJ1-1; 10 positions agree with TRBD1. From germline, CDR1 is SGHTS and CDR2 YDEGEE. This CDR3 is 17 amino acids long. Unmatched junction bases numbered 8, after V lost 2 bases and J lost 1 base.